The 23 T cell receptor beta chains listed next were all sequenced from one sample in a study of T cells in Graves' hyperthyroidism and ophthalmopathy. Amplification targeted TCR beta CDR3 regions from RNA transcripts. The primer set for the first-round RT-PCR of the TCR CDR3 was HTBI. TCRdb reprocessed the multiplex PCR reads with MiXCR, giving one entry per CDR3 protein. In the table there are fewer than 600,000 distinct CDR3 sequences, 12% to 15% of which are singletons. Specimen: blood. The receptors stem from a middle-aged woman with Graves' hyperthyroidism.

This CDR3 reads CASTSSLSGTEAFF. CDR3 DNA sequence: TGTGCCAGCACCTCCTCCCTCAGTGGCACTGAAGCTTTCTTT. V gene TRBV25-1 combines with J gene TRBJ1-1; D is undetermined. Per germline, CDR1 MGHDK and CDR2 SYGVNS. With 7 bases removed from V and 4 bases from J, the gap between germline ends came to 16 bases. The CDR3 loop spans 14 amino acids.

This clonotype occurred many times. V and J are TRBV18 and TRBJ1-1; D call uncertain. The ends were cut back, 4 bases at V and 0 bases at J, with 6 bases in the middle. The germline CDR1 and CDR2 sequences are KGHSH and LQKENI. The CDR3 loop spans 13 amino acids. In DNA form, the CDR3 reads TGTGCCAGCTCACGAGAGCTGAACACTGAAGCTTTCTTT. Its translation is CASSRELNTEAFF.

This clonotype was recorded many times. This chain's CDR3 is CASSLQGSLETQYF. In nucleotides, the CDR3 is TGTGCCAGCAGCTTACAGGGTTCGTTGGAGACCCAGTACTTC. J is TRBJ2-5 and V is TRBV13; D is perhaps TRBD1 (5 bases). Trimming stripped 2 bases from V and 5 bases from J, with 12 bases between. Germline assignment: CDR1 PRHDT and CDR2 FYEKMQ (reference sequence). CDR3 length equals 14 residues.

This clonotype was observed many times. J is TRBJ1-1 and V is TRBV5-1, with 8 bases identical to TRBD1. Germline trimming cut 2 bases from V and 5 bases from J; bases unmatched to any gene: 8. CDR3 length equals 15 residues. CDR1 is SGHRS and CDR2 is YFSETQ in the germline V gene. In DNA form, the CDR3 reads TGCGCCAGCAGCTTCCATGGACAGGGAAGGACTGAAGCTTTCTTT. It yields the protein CASSFHGQGRTEAFF.

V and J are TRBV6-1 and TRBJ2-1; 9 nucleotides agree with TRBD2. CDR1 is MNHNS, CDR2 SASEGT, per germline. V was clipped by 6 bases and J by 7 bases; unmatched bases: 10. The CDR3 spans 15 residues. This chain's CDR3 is CASRKGGGRVNEQFF. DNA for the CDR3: TGTGCCAGCAGGAAGGGGGGCGGGAGGGTTAATGAGCAGTTCTTC.

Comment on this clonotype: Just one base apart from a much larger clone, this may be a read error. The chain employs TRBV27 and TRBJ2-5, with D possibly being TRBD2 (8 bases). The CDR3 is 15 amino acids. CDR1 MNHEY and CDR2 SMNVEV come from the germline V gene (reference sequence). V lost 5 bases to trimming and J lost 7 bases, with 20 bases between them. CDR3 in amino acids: CASSEPGTRTGTQYF. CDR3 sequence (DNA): TGTGCCAGCAGTGAACCCGGGACTAGGACAGGGACCCAGTACTTC.

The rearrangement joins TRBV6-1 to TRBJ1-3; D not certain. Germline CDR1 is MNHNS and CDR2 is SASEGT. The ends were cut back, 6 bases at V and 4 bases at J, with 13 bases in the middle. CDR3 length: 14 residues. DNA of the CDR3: TGTGCCAGCAGATTGAGGGAATCGGGAAACACCATATATTTT. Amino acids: CASRLRESGNTIYF.

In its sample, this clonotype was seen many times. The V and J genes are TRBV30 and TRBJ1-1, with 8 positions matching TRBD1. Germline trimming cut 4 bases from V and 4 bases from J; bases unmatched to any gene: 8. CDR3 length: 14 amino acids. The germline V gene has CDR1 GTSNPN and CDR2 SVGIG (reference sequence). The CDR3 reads CAWTRQGLLTEAFF. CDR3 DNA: TGTGCCTGGACCCGACAGGGGTTACTCACTGAAGCTTTCTTT.

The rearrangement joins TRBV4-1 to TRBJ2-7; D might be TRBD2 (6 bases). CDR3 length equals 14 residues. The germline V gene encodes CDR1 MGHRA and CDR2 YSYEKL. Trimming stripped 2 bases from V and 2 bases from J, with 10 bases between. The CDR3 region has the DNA TGCGCCAGCAGCCAATCACTAGCAGCCTACGAGCAGTACTTC. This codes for CASSQSLAAYEQYF.

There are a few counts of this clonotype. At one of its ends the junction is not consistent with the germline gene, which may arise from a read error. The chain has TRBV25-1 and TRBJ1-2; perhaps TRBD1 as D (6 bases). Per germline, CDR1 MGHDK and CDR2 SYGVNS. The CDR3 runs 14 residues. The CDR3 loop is CASRDSKANYGHTF. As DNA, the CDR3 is TGTGCCAGCAGGGACAGCAAAGCCAACTATGGCCACACCTTC.

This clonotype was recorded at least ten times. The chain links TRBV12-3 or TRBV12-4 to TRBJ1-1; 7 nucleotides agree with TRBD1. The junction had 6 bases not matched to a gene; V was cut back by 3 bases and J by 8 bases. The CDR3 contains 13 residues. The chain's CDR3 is CASSFWTGTEAFF. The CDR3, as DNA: TGTGCCAGCAGTTTTTGGACAGGTACCGAAGCTTTCTTT.

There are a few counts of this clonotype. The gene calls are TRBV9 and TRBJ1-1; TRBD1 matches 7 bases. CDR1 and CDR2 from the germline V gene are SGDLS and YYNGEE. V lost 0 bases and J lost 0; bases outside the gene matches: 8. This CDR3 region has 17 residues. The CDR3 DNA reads TGTGCCAGCAGCGTAGAAGCAGGGGGACCTATGAACACTGAAGCTTTCTTT. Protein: CASSVEAGGPMNTEAFF.

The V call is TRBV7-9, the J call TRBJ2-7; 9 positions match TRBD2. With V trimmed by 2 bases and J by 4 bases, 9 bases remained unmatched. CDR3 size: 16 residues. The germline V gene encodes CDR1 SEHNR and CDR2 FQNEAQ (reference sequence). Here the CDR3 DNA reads TGTGCCAGCAGCTTAATGAGTAGCGGGGGAACTTACGAGCAGTACTTC. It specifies CASSLMSSGGTYEQYF. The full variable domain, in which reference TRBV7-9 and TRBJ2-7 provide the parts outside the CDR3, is DTGVSQNPRHKITKRGQNVTFRCDPISEHNRLYWYRQTLGQGPEFLTYFQNEAQLEKSRLLSDRFSAERPKGSFSTLEIQRTEQGDSAMYLCASSLMSSGGTYEQYFGPGTRLTVT.

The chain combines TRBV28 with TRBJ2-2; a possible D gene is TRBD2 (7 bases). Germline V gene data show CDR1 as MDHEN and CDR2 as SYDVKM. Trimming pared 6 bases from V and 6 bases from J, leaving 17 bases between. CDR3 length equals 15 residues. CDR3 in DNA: TGTGCCAGCAGCCCCGCGGGGGCGCCAGCCGGGGAGCTGTTTTTT. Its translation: CASSPAGAPAGELFF. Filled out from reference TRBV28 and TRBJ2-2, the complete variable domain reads DVKVTQSSRYLVKRTGEKVFLECVQDMDHENMFWYRQDPGLGLRLIYFSYDVKMKEKGDIPEGYSVSREKKERFSLILESASTNQTSMYLCASSPAGAPAGELFFGEGSRLTVL.

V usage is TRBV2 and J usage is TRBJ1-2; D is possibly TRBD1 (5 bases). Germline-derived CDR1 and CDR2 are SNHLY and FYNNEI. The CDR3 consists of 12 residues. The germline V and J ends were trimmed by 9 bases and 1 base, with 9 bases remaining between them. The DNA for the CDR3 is TGTGCCAGTGACAGATTTAACTATGGCTACACCTTC. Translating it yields CASDRFNYGYTF.

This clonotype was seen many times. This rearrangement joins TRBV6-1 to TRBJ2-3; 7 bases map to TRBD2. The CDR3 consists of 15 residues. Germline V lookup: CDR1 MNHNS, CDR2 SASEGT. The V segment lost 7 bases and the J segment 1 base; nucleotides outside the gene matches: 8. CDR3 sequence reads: CASTPKRERTDTQYF. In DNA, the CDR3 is TGTGCCAGCACTCCGAAGCGGGAACGCACAGATACGCAGTATTTT.

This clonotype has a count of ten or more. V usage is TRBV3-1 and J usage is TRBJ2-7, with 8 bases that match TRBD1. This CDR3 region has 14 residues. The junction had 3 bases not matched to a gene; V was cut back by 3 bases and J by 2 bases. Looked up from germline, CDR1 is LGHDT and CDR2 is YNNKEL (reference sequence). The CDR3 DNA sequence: TGTGCCAGCAGCCACAGGGGGCTCGCCTACGAGCAGTACTTC. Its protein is CASSHRGLAYEQYF.

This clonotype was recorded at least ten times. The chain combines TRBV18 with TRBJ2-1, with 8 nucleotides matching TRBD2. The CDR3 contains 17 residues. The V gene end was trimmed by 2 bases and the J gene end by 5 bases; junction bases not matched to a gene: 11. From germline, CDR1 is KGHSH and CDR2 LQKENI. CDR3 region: CASSPASGSPKDNEQFF. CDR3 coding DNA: TGTGCCAGCTCACCAGCGAGCGGGAGCCCAAAGGACAATGAGCAGTTCTTC.

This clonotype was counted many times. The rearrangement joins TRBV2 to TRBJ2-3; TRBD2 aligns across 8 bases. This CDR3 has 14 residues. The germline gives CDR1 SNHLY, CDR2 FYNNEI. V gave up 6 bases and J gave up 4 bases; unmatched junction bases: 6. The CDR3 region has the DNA TGTGCCAGCAGGATGGGACTAGTGGCAGATACGCAGTATTTT. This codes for CASRMGLVADTQYF.

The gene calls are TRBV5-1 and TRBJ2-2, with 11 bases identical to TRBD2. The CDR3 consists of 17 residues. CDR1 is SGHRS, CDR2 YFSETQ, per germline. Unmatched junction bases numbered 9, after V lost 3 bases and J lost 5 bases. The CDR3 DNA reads TGCGCCAGCAGCTGGTCCGGGACTAGCGGAAAGACCGGGGAGCTGTTTTTT. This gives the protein CASSWSGTSGKTGELFF.

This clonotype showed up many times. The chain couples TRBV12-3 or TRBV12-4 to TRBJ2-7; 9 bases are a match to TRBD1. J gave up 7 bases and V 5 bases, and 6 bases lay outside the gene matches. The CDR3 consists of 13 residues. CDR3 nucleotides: TGTGCCAGCAGTCGGGACAGGGCATGGGAGCAGTACTTC. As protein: CASSRDRAWEQYF.

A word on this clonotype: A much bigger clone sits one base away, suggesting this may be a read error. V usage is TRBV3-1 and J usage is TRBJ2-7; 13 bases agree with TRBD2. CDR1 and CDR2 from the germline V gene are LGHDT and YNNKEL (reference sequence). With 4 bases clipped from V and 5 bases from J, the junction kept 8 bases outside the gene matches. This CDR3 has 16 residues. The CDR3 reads CASSPMGLAGLHEQYF. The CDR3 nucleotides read TGTGCCAGCAGCCCGATGGGACTAGCGGGGCTCCACGAGCAGTACTTC.

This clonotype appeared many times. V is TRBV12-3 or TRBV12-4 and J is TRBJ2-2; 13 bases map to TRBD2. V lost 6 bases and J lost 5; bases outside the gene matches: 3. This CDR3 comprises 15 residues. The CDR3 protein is CASRLTSGRTGELFF. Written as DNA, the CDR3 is TGTGCCAGCAGGCTGACTAGCGGGAGGACCGGGGAGCTGTTTTTT.